This T cell receptor beta chain was recovered during a study of regulatory T cells in long-lasting Graves disease. About the research overall: Over 5 years on antithyroid drugs plus positive TSH receptor antibodies marked Graves' disease as persistent.

The study's findings and limits: Patients with persistent Graves' had lower TCR diversity than newly diagnosed patients. Authors noted too few samples as a limitation. Persistent cases favored TRBV28, TRBJ1-2 and TRBJ2-5.

This sample's time point: persistent/refractory GD, antithyroid drugs over 5 years with positive TRAb. PBMC-derived RNA was used for the TCR library. Arm-PCR with iRepertoire HTBI primers amplified the CDR3 regions for these TCR beta libraries. Each CDR3 protein is one row after TCRdb ran MiXCR on the multiplex PCR reads. The top ten hold 7% to 9.5% of the sample, which has about 470,000 distinct CDR3 sequences, about a fifth seen once. The germline gives CDR1 MNHEY, CDR2 SVGEGT. V lost 3 bases and J 4 bases, leaving 18 bases between the germline ends. The CDR3 is made up of 16 amino acids. This clonotype was counted only a few times. Its matching antigen is unknown.

The sample here was peripheral blood mononuclear cells (PBMCs), taken when the disease was refractory, from a patient treated with antithyroid drugs. The receptor was derived from a female donor with Graves disease. V usage is TRBV6-2 or TRBV6-3 and J usage is TRBJ1-2, with TRBD1 as a possible D gene (6 bases). CDR3 sequence (DNA): TGTGCCAGCAGTTATATTCACAGGGAGTATGGCTATGGCTACACCTTC. Translated: CASSYIHREYGYGYTF.